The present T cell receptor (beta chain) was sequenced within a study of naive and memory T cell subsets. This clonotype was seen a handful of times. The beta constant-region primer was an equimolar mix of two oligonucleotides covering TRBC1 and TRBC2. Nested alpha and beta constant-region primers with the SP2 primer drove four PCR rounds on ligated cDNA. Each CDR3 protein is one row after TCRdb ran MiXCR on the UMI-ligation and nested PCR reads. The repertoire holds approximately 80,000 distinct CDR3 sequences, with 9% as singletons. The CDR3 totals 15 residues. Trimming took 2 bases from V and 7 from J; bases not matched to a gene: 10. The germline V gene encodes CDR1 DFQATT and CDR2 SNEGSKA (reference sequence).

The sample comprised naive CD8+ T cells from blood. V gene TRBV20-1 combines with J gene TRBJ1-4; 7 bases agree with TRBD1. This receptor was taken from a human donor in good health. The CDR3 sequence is CSARPGDSFAEKLFF. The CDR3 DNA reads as TGCAGTGCTAGACCGGGGGACAGTTTCGCTGAAAAACTGTTTTTT.